This TCR beta chain is from a study of response to subunit inactivated influenza vaccine. TCRdb fed the RT-PCR reads into MiXCR, producing one record per CDR3 protein. The table records under 200,000 distinct CDR3 sequences, around 12% of them present only once. This clonotype was detected a few times. Germline V lookup: CDR1 SEHNR, CDR2 FQNEAQ (reference sequence). Trimming took 5 bases from V and 6 from J; bases not matched to a gene: 5. CDR3 length equals 16 residues. This same sample was also part of a study on T cells expressing NK-cell markers. As reported in that work: cDNA encoding TCR beta was synthesized via 5'RACE template switching incorporating UMIs. Underlying the TCR beta repertoires were sorted CD3+CD56+NKG2C+, CD3+CD56+NKG2C- and CD3+CD56-NKG2C+ T cells. Six donors had dominant NKG2C+ clonotypes that comprised about 1.0-8% of their CD8+ T cells. HCMV specificity was not established for the expanded NKG2C+ T cell clones.

The starting material was CD8+ T cells sorted from PBMCs, obtained roughly 12 days after vaccination. The chain recombines TRBV7-9 with TRBJ2-1, with 15 bases aligning to TRBD2. The source of this sequence is a man aged 50-60 years who received an inactivated influenza vaccine. The CDR3 protein is CASSPSGLAGGNEQFF. The DNA of the CDR3 is TGTGCCAGCAGCCCCTCGGGACTAGCGGGGGGCAATGAGCAGTTCTTC.